These T cell receptor beta chains were read from a single sample in a study of early T cells in non-severe SARS-CoV-2 infection. Each CDR3 protein is one row after TCRdb ran MiXCR on the 5' RACE reads. The table has tens of thousands of distinct CDR3 sequences, approximately 10% seen once. Sequencing used whole blood, obtained at baseline. Receptors were obtained from an adult who was a healthcare worker with PCR-confirmed SARS-CoV-2 infection or an uninfected control (not recorded which). CDR3s include the opening cysteine and the closing phenylalanine or tryptophan. Fields, in order: D gene, clone size, J gene, V gene, CDR3 protein, CDR3 DNA. A D gene is named only where the DNA matches it firmly. The size of a clone is reported for some rows only, either as once, few or many, or as a class for expanded clones.

. | few | TRBJ1-6 | TRBV6-1 | CASRPSRGADNSPLHF | TGTGCCAGCAGACCCTCCCGGGGGGCTGATAATTCACCCCTCCACTTT
. | . | TRBJ2-2 | TRBV5-4 | CASSVRVTGELFF | TGTGCCAGCAGCGTCAGGGTAACCGGGGAGCTGTTTTTT
TRBD2 | . | TRBJ2-1 | TRBV5-4 | CASSLQLAGRPFSYNEQFF | TGTGCCAGCAGCCTCCAACTAGCGGGAAGACCCTTCTCCTACAATGAGCAGTTCTTC
. | . | TRBJ2-3 | TRBV10-3 | CAISEYGSTDTQYF | TGTGCCATCAGTGAGTACGGCAGCACAGATACGCAGTATTTT
TRBD1 | . | TRBJ2-1 | TRBV5-1 | CASRATGGSYNEQFF | TGCGCCAGCAGGGCGACAGGGGGCTCCTACAATGAGCAGTTCTTC
. | . | TRBJ2-5 | TRBV10-3 | CAIGQSETQYF | TGTGCCATCGGGCAGTCCGAGACCCAGTACTTC
. | . | TRBJ1-2 | TRBV2 | CASSVQALQSGYTF | TGTGCCAGCAGCGTGCAGGCCCTTCAGAGTGGCTACACCTTC
. | medium-sized | TRBJ2-5 | TRBV5-1 | CASSYIDSKETQYF | TGCGCCAGCAGCTATATTGACAGTAAAGAGACCCAGTACTTC
. | many | TRBJ2-2 | TRBV20-1 | CSAKPGVGELFF | TGCAGTGCCAAGCCGGGCGTCGGGGAGCTGTTTTTT
. | . | TRBJ2-7 | TRBV2 | CASYADTGTEQYF | TGTGCCAGCTATGCAGACACAGGGACCGAGCAGTACTTC
. | many | TRBJ1-3 | TRBV7-9 | CASSLLGNTIYF | TGTGCCAGCAGCTTATTGGGAAACACCATATATTTT
. | many | TRBJ2-6 | TRBV27 | CASTQAGQTSGANVLTF | TGTGCCAGCACCCAAGCGGGACAGACCTCTGGGGCCAACGTCCTGACTTTC
. | few | TRBJ2-1 | TRBV10-1 | CASSAFQGGEQFF | TGCGCCAGCAGTGCATTCCAGGGGGGTGAGCAGTTCTTC
TRBD1 | . | TRBJ1-1 | TRBV5-4 | CASSVLKATGREAFF | TGTGCCAGCAGCGTACTAAAGGCGACAGGGCGTGAAGCTTTCTTT
. | many | TRBJ2-3 | TRBV7-3 | CASSSVGTDTQYF | TGTGCCAGCAGCTCCGTGGGCACAGATACGCAGTATTTT
TRBD2 | many | TRBJ2-3 | TRBV7-9 | CASTVAGVTQYF | TGTGCCAGCACCGTAGCGGGAGTGACGCAGTATTTT
. | few | TRBJ1-4 | TRBV21-1 | CASSKGSYNEKLFF | TGTGCCAGCAGCAAAGGGTCCTATAATGAAAAACTGTTTTTT
. | . | TRBJ2-1 | TRBV7-9 | CASSLVGAGYNEQFF | TGTGCCAGCAGCTTAGTGGGAGCCGGGTACAATGAGCAGTTCTTC
. | many | TRBJ2-7 | TRBV19 | CASSPQGKKNEQYF | TGTGCCAGTAGTCCTCAGGGTAAGAAGAACGAGCAGTACTTC
. | . | TRBJ1-5 | TRBV19 | CASSEGVNQPQHF | TGTGCCAGTAGTGAGGGGGTAAATCAGCCCCAGCATTTT
. | . | TRBJ2-1 | TRBV29-1 | CSAKHSSNYNEQFF | TGCAGCGCAAAGCACTCATCGAACTACAATGAGCAGTTCTTC
. | few | TRBJ2-7 | TRBV10-3 | CAISGGHLKSSYEQYF | TGTGCCATCAGTGGGGGACACCTAAAAAGCTCCTACGAGCAGTACTTC
. | many | TRBJ1-3 | TRBV9 | CASSVSRDRGSGNTIYF | TGTGCCAGCAGCGTATCGAGGGATCGGGGCTCTGGAAACACCATATATTTT
TRBD2 | many | TRBJ2-7 | TRBV2 | CASRTRTSGGGEQYF | TGTGCCAGCAGAACTAGGACTAGCGGGGGTGGCGAGCAGTACTTC
. | many | TRBJ2-7 | TRBV7-2 | CASSLWGYEQYF | TGTGCCAGCAGCTTATGGGGTTACGAGCAGTACTTC
. | many | TRBJ1-2 | TRBV12-3/TRBV12-4 | CASSLTPRNPYGYTF | TGTGCCAGCAGTTTGACCCCCCGGAACCCCTATGGCTACACCTTC
. | many | TRBJ2-5 | TRBV29-1 | CSARRWGGETQYF | TGCAGCGCCCGAAGGTGGGGTGGCGAGACCCAGTACTTC
TRBD2 | . | TRBJ2-1 | TRBV11-2 | CASSLGGGRADNEQFF | TGTGCCAGCAGCTTAGGGGGCGGGAGGGCCGATAATGAGCAGTTCTTC
. | . | TRBJ2-7 | TRBV27 | CASRQGYEQYF | TGTGCCAGCAGACAGGGTTACGAGCAGTACTTC
. | many | TRBJ1-1 | TRBV18 | CASSHEQNLGAFF | TGTGCCAGCTCGCACGAACAAAACCTTGGGGCTTTCTTT
. | few | TRBJ2-7 | TRBV11-2 | CASSLAPTYEQYF | TGTGCCAGCAGCTTAGCACCCACCTACGAGCAGTACTTC
. | few | TRBJ2-7 | TRBV29-1 | CSVVPGPFSYEQYF | TGCAGCGTTGTTCCCGGACCCTTCTCCTACGAGCAGTACTTC
. | many | TRBJ1-6 | TRBV30 | CAWSVPPGGGHSPLHF | TGTGCCTGGAGTGTTCCGCCGGGAGGCGGGCATTCACCCCTCCACTTT
. | . | TRBJ1-6 | TRBV10-2 | CASSVRQLHSPLHF | TGCGCCAGCAGTGTCAGGCAGCTTCATTCACCCCTCCACTTT
. | few | TRBJ2-3 | TRBV20-1 | CSAPGRSSTDTQYF | TGCAGTGCCCCCGGGAGAAGCAGCACAGATACGCAGTATTTT
. | few | TRBJ2-2 | TRBV6-1 | CASSGDRIRGGTGELFF | TGTGCCAGCAGTGGCGACAGGATTAGAGGTGGCACCGGGGAGCTGTTTTTT
. | . | TRBJ2-2 | TRBV12-3/TRBV12-4 | CASSLKANTGELFF | TGTGCCAGCAGTTTAAAAGCGAACACCGGGGAGCTGTTTTTT
TRBD2 | many | TRBJ2-1 | TRBV6-1 | CASSTRTSGPSERGQFF | TGTGCCAGCAGTACCCGGACTAGCGGGCCCTCCGAGAGAGGGCAGTTCTTC
. | many | TRBJ2-5 | TRBV3-1 | CASSRRRETQYF | TGTGCCAGCAGTAGGCGGAGGGAGACCCAGTACTTC
TRBD1 | many | TRBJ2-3 | TRBV20-1 | CSAGPSGQRSTDTQYF | TGCAGTGCTGGCCCCTCGGGACAGAGAAGCACAGATACGCAGTATTTT
TRBD1 | many | TRBJ1-2 | TRBV7-2 | CASSSDRGRGYTF | TGTGCCAGCAGCTCGGACAGGGGCCGCGGCTACACCTTC
TRBD1 | few | TRBJ1-1 | TRBV6-5 | CASSIRQGEAFF | TGTGCCAGCAGTATCCGACAGGGCGAAGCTTTCTTT
TRBD1 | many | TRBJ2-6 | TRBV7-3 | CASSALLDPGQGYSSGANVLTF | TGTGCCAGCAGCGCCCTACTCGACCCGGGACAGGGGTACTCCTCTGGGGCCAACGTCCTGACTTTC
. | . | TRBJ2-1 | TRBV20-1 | CSARHPYGEDEQFF | TGCAGTGCTAGACATCCCTACGGGGAGGATGAGCAGTTCTTC
. | many | TRBJ1-4 | TRBV12-3/TRBV12-4 | CASTRRQNEKLFF | TGTGCCAGCACCCGTCGACAGAATGAAAAACTGTTTTTT
. | many | TRBJ2-7 | TRBV6-5 | CASSYLLPPGYESYEQYF | TGTGCCAGCAGTTATCTTCTCCCCCCGGGATATGAGTCCTACGAGCAGTACTTC
TRBD1 | many | TRBJ1-2 | TRBV5-1 | CASSPRTGRYSDGYTF | TGCGCCAGCAGCCCCCGGACAGGGAGATACAGCGATGGCTACACCTTC
TRBD2 | many | TRBJ2-5 | TRBV7-3 | CASSPRAAGYQETQYF | TGTGCCAGCAGCCCGAGAGCAGCGGGGTACCAAGAGACCCAGTACTTC
. | . | TRBJ2-1 | TRBV7-9 | CASSLWGHEQFF | TGTGCCAGCAGCTTATGGGGGCATGAGCAGTTCTTC
. | many | TRBJ2-1 | TRBV4-1 | CASSQALSASYNEQFF | TGCGCCAGCAGCCAAGCACTATCAGCCTCCTACAATGAGCAGTTCTTC
TRBD2 | . | TRBJ2-3 | TRBV7-9 | CASSSGLAGVGSTDTQYF | TGTGCCAGCAGCTCGGGACTAGCGGGAGTGGGGAGCACAGATACGCAGTATTTT